A selection of T cell receptor beta chains follows, all from one sample in a study of technical replicates of blood from several donors. This table comes from immunoSEQ multiplex PCR, and its TCRdb copy is limited to in-frame clones, with some not included. The repertoire has 98,000 or so clones, nearly 97% of them found once; the top ten carry roughly 0.23%. The sequenced sample was T cells isolated from PBMCs. The receptors were gathered from a human donor in good health. Each CDR3 is given with its conserved first and last residue. The order of the fields is V gene, J gene, D gene, CDR3 protein. D genes are given only for firm matches.

V: TRBV27
J: TRBJ2-7
D: TRBD1
CDR3: CASRSTGTGSYEQYF

V: TRBV21-1
J: TRBJ1-2
D: -
CDR3: CAIHQTGNYGYTF

V: TRBV7-9
J: TRBJ1-2
D: TRBD1
CDR3: CASSQGTGDYGYTF

V: TRBV4-1
J: TRBJ2-1
D: TRBD2
CDR3: CASSSFLLAGEEFGQFF

V: TRBV6-1
J: TRBJ2-1
D: -
CDR3: CASKGDAYNEQFF

V: TRBV11-1
J: TRBJ2-5
D: TRBD2
CDR3: CASSRIGTSGIPLQETQYF

V: TRBV29-1
J: TRBJ2-1
D: TRBD2
CDR3: CSVEFPGGTYNEQFF

V: TRBV6-5
J: TRBJ1-2
D: -
CDR3: CASSYSGTSDYGYTF

V: TRBV5-1
J: TRBJ2-7
D: TRBD1
CDR3: CASSLPGRGYEQYF

V: TRBV5-6
J: TRBJ1-2
D: TRBD1
CDR3: CASSQDRDVITF

V: TRBV5-1
J: TRBJ1-1
D: -
CDR3: CASSLGEGEAFF

V: TRBV11-2
J: TRBJ2-3
D: -
CDR3: CASSVGDPSTDTQYF

V: TRBV6-1
J: TRBJ1-5
D: TRBD1
CDR3: CASSLTGADQPQHF

V: TRBV5-1
J: TRBJ2-7
D: TRBD2
CDR3: CASSLAGGTTQPEQYF

V: TRBV2
J: TRBJ2-7
D: TRBD1
CDR3: CASSWGQGFSYEQYF

V: TRBV4-1
J: TRBJ2-2
D: -
CDR3: CASRDSENTGELFF

V: TRBV28
J: TRBJ2-2
D: TRBD1
CDR3: CASSSGGDTGELFF